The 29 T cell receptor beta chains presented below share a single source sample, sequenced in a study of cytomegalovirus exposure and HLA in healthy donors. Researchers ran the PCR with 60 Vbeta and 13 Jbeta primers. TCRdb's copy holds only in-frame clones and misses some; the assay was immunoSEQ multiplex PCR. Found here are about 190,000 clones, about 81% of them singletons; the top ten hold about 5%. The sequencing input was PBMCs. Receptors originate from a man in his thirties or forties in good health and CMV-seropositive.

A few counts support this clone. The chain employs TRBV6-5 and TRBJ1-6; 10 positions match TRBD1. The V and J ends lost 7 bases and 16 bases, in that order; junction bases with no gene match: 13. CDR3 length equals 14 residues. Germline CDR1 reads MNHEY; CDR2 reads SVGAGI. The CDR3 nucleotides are TGTGCCAGCACGCGGACAGGGGGTGCCCTAGGGCTCCACTTT. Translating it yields CASTRTGGALGLHF.

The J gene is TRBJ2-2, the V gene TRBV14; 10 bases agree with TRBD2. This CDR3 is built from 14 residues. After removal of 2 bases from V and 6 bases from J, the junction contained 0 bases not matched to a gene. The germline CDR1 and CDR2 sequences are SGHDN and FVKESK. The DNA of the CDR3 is TGTGCCAGCAGCCAAACTAGCGGGGCCGGGGAGCTGTTTTTT. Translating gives CASSQTSGAGELFF.

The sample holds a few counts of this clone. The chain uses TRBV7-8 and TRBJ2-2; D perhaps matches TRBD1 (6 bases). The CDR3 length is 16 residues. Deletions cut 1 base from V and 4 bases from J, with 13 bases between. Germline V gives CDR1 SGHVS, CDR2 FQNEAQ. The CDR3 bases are TGTGCCAGCAGCTTAGGAGCAGGGGTGGGCACCGGGGAGCTGTTTTTT. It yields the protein CASSLGAGVGTGELFF.

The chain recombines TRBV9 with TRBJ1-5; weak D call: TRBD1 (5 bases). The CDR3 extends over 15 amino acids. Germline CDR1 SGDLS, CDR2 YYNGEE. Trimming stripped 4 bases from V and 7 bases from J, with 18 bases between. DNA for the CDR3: TGTGCCAGCAGCCCAGAGGCCAGGGCGGACCAGCCCCAGCATTTT. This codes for CASSPEARADQPQHF.

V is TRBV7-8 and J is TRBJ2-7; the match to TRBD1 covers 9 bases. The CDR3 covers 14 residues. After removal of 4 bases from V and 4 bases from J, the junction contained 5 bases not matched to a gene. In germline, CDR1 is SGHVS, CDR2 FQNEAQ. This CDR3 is CASSSRQGGYEQYF. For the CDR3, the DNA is TGTGCCAGCAGCTCCCGACAGGGGGGGTACGAGCAGTACTTC.

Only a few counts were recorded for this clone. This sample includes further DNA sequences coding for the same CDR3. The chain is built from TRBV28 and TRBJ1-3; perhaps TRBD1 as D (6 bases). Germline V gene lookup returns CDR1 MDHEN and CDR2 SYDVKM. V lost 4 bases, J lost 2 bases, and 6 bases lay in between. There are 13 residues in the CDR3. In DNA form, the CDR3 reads TGTGCCAGCAGTTCAGGGGCTGGAAACACCATATATTTT. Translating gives CASSSGAGNTIYF.

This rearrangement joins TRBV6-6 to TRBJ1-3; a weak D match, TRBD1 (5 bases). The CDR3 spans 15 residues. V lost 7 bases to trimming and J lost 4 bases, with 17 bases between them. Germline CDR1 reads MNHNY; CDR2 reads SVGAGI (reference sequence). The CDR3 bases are TGTGCCAGCACCCTACGACCAGACAGAGGAAACACCATATATTTT. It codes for CASTLRPDRGNTIYF.

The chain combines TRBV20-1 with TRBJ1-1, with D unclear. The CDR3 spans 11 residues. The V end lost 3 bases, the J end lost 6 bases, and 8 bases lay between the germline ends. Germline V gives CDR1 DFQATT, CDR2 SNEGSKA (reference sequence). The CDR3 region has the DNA TGCAGTGCTAGGATGGGCGCTGAAGCTTTCTTT. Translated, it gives CSARMGAEAFF.

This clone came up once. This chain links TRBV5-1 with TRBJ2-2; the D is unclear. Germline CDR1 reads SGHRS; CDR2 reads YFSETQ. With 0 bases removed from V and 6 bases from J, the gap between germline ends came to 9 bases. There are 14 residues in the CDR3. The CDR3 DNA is TGCGCCAGCAGCTTGGCCGGGTTTGCCGGGGAGCTGTTTTTT. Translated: CASSLAGFAGELFF.

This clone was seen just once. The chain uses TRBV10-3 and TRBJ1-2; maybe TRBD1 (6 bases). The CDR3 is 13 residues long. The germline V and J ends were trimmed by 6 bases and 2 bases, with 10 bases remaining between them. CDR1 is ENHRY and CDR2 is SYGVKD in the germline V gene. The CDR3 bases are TGTGCCATCAGGGACAGTGCCAACTATGGCTACACCTTC. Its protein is CAIRDSANYGYTF.

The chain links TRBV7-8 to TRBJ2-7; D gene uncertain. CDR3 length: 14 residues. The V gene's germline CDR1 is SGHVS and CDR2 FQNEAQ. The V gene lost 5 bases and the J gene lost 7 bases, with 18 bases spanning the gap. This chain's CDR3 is CASSPRLPMDEQYF. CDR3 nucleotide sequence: TGTGCCAGCAGCCCGCGACTCCCCATGGATGAGCAGTACTTC.

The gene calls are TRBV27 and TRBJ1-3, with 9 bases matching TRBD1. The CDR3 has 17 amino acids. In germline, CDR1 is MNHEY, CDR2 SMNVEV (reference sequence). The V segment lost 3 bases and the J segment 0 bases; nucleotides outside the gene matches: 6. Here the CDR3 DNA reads TGTGCCAGCAGTTTCGGGACAGGGCCTCTCTCTGGAAACACCATATATTTT. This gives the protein CASSFGTGPLSGNTIYF.

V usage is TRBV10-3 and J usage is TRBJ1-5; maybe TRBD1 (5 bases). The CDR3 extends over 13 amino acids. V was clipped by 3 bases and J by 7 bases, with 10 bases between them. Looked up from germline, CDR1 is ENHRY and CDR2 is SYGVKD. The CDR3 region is CAISDGGLQPQHF. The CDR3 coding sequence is TGTGCCATCAGTGACGGGGGTTTGCAGCCCCAGCATTTT.

The CDR3 region is CASSVQSPPEQYF. CDR3 in DNA: TGTGCCAGCAGCGTCCAGTCCCCTCCCGAGCAGTACTTC. V gene TRBV6-5 combines with J gene TRBJ2-7; D not certain. V was shortened by 6 bases and J by 6 bases, with 15 bases between the two germline ends. This CDR3 has 13 residues. Germline values: CDR1 MNHEY, CDR2 SVGAGI.

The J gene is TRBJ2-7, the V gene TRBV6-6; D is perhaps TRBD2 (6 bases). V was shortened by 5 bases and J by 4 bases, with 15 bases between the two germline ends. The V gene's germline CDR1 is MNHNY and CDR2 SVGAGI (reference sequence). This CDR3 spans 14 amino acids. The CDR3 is CASSRTSGRYEQYF. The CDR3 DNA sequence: TGTGCCAGCAGTCGAACCAGCGGGCGTTACGAGCAGTACTTC.

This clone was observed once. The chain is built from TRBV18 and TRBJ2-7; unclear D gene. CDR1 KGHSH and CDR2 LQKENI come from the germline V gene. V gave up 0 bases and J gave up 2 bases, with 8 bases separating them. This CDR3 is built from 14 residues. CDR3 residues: CASSPPTGTYEQYF. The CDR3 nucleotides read TGTGCCAGCTCACCACCGACTGGAACCTACGAGCAGTACTTC.

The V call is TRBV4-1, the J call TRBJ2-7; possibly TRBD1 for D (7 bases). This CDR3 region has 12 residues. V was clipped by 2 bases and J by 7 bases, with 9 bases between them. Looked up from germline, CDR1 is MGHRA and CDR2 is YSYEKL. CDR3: CASSQPGGEQYF. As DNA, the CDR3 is TGCGCCAGCAGCCAACCAGGGGGGGAGCAGTACTTC.

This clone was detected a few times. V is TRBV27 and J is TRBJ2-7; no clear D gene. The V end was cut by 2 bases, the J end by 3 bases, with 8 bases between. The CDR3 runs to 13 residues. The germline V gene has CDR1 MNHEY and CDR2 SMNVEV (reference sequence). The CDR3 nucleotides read TGTGCCAGCAGTTTAGGGCAGGACTACGAGCAGTACTTC. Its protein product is CASSLGQDYEQYF.

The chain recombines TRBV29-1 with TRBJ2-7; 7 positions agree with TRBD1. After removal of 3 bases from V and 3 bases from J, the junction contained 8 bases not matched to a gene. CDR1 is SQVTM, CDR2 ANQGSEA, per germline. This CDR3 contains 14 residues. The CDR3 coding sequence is TGCAGCGTTGAGACGGGACGGGACAGCTACGAGCAGTACTTC. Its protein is CSVETGRDSYEQYF.

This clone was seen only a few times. The CDR3 nucleotides are TGTGCCAGTAGTCATGGGGCAGCCACAGATACGCAGTATTTT. It yields the protein CASSHGAATDTQYF. J is TRBJ2-3 and V is TRBV19; possibly TRBD1 for D (5 bases). The CDR3 spans 14 residues. V was shortened by 5 bases and J by 2 bases, with 11 bases between the two germline ends. Germline V CDR1 and CDR2: LNHDA, SQIVND (reference sequence).

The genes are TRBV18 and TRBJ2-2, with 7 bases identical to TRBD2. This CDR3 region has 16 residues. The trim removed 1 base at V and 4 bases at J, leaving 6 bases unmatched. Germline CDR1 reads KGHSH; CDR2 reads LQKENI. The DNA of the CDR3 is TGTGCCAGCTCACCACAGGCTAGCGGAGTCACCGGGGAGCTGTTTTTT. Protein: CASSPQASGVTGELFF.

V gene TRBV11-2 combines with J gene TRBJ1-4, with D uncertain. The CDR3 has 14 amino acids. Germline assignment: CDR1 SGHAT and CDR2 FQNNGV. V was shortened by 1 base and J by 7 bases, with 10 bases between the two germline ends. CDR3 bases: TGTGCCAGCAGCTTAGGAGCCCTCCGTGAAAAACTGTTTTTT. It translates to CASSLGALREKLFF.

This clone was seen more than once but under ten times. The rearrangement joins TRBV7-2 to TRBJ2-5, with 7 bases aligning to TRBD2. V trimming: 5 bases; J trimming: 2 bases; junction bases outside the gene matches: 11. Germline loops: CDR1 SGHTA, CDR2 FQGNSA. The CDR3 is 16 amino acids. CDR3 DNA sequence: TGTGCCAGCAGCAGATCGATCGGGACTACACAAGAGACCCAGTACTTC. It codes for CASSRSIGTTQETQYF.

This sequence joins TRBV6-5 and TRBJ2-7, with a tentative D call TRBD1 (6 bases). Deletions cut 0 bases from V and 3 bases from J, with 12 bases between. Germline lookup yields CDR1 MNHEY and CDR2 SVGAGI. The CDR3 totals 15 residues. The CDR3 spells CASSYSGRGDYEQYF. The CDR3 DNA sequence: TGTGCCAGCAGTTACTCCGGCAGGGGAGACTACGAGCAGTACTTC.

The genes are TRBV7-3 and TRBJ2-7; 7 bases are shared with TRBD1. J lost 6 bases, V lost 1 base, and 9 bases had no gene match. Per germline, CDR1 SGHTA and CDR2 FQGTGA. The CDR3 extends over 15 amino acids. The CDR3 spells CASSLKTGSSPEQYF. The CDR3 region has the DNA TGTGCCAGCAGCTTAAAGACAGGGTCCTCGCCCGAGCAGTACTTC. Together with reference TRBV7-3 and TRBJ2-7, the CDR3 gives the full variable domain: GAGVSQTPSNKVTEKGKYVELRCDPISGHTALYWYRQSLGQGPEFLIYFQGTGAADDSGLPNDRFFAVRPEGSVSTLKIQRTERGDSAVYLCASSLKTGSSPEQYFGPGTRLTVT.

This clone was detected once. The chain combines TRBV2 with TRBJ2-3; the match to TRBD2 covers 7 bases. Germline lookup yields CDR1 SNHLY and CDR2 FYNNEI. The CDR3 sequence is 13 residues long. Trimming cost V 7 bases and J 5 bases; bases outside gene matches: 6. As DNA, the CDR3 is TGTGCCAGCAATGGCGGGAGTAGAGATACGCAGTATTTT. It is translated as CASNGGSRDTQYF.

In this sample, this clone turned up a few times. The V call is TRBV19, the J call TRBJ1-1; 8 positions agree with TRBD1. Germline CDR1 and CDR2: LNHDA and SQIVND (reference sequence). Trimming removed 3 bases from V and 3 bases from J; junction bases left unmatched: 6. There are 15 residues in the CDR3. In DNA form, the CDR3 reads TGTGCCAGTAGTATCCCAGACAGGGGCCACACTGAAGCTTTCTTT. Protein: CASSIPDRGHTEAFF.

The CDR3 here is CASSFGGFSYEQYF. CDR3 in DNA: TGCGCCAGCAGCTTTGGGGGGTTTTCCTACGAGCAGTACTTC. This rearrangement joins TRBV5-1 to TRBJ2-7, with D possibly TRBD2 on 6 matching bases. This CDR3 contains 14 residues. The V end was cut by 2 bases, the J end by 1 base, with 10 bases between. Germline CDR1 reads SGHRS; CDR2 reads YFSETQ.

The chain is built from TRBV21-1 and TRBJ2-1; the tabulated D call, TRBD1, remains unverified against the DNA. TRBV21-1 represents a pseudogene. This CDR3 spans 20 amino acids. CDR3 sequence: CASSKGGGDRGFRGGNEQFF. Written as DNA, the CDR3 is TGTGCCAGCAGCAAAGGCGGCGGAGACAGGGGGTTTCGGGGGGGGAATGAGCAGTTCTTC.